This paragraph covers one T cell receptor (beta chain) sequence. The sample holds a few counts of this clone. Its recognized antigen is unknown. Base qualities are not at hand, and no much larger clone is one base apart. Each donor gave one peripheral blood draw, averaging roughly 100 mL, which was collected into heparinised tubes. Using a panel that included CD45RO, CCR7, CD25, CD127, CD95 and CD27, naive, central memory, regulatory and stem cell-like memory CD4+ T cells were sorted on a BD FACSAria II. Every sorted population had a purity above 95%. PBMCs were isolated right away by Lymphoprep density gradient centrifugation and were stained directly, without culture. So that batch effects would be minimized, each experiment stained and sorted samples in pairs, pairing one healthy donor with one patient. These data belong to a study of beta chain features in type 1 diabetes (dated by TCRdb to the late 2010s). Study-wide context: Patients and healthy donors did not differ in mean age, gender distribution, total cell number or subset yield. A total of over 90,000,000 sorted cells were examined across all samples, and a strong correlation was observed between cell number per subset and RNA yield. The study compared TCRB repertoires of sorted circulating CD4+ T cell subsets between recently diagnosed type 1 diabetes patients and matched healthy donors. Regulatory and stem cell-like memory subsets were isolated from only 8 patients and 8 healthy donors, whereas naive and central memory subsets came from all 30 or so donors. Broader findings and caveats from the paper: Shorter templates might have been favored by PCR, but patient and control samples were amplified and corrected together, so both groups would have been affected equally by any skew. Sequencing cDNA rather than genomic DNA could over-represent highly expressing activated cells, although activation and CD3 levels did not differ between groups. At VDJ recombination sites, type 1 diabetes patients had fewer insertions and more deleted nucleotides, which implies abnormalities in thymic rearrangement. HLA sub-analyses involved small numbers of individuals, so any influence of HLA type on TCRB rearrangement remained unresolved. A moderate but significant shortening of TCRB CDR3 length was observed in type 1 diabetes patients in all four CD4+ subsets. Naive, central memory and regulatory TCRB repertoires appeared to be more similar among patients than among healthy donors.

CDR1 is given as SGHRS and CDR2 as YFSETQ, both from the germline V gene. Clipping removes 3 bases from V and 7 bases from J, with 8 as the unmatched junction base count. The CDR3 holds 14 amino acids from the cysteine to the phenylalanine. The retained sequence is limited to the CDR3, 42 bases, with the frame set at the first base. The entire isolated RNA was reverse transcribed using the High Capacity cDNA Reverse Transcription Kit, and thus expressed TCRB transcripts were sequenced. Naive, central memory and regulatory T cell samples underwent deep immunoSEQ sequencing, averaging around 3.7 million total reads per sample. Sorted cells were lysed in RLT buffer, and RNA was extracted using DNase-treated RNeasy Micro or Mini kits according to cell number. Each cell subset was processed separately to prevent cross-contamination, with patient and healthy donor samples processed together. TCRB sequences were amplified from cDNA with the immunoSEQ multiplex PCR, producing 87-bp fragments spanning the CDR3 region. Sequencing of the amplicons was done on the Illumina HiSeq platform. As for how the authors treated the data: PCR bias was computationally corrected using synthetic template baselines, reads within Hamming distance 2 were collapsed, and singletons that could not be merged were discarded. Reads were aligned against IMGT to assign V, D and J genes, CDR3 length and insertions or deletions at six rearrangement sites. Within each subset, clonotype counts were normalized to the number of sorted cells before true diversity and Gini coefficients were calculated with the tcR R package. The overlap coefficient, calculated on TCRB nucleotide sequences, was used to quantify repertoire sharing. As a proxy for the pre-selection repertoire, out-of-frame TCRB sequences from naive cells were analyzed. This immuneACCESS table, as held by TCRdb, lists in-frame sequences with V and J called but not all clones. Of the missing ones, under half trace to an unresolved V gene in checked studies; the others have no known cause. From that table come the V and J calls and clone size; the DNA was used to work out D and trimming. In this sample the table shows approximately 260,000 clones, around 24% of which occur a single time. The ten top clones hold over 0.01% of the sample.

Sequencing was done on a sample of naive CD4+ T cells from blood. The sample's cell subset or site, from its label and the paper: true naive CD4+ T cells. This TCR derives from a woman in her 30s with type 1 diabetes. The chain uses TRBV5-1 and TRBJ1-1, with TRBD1 matching 8 junction bases. Here the CDR3 is given as CASSSGTGVLEAFF. Here is the DNA: TGCGCCAGCAGCTCCGGGACAGGAGTTCTTGAAGCTTTCTTT.